A single sample gave rise to the 5 T cell receptor beta chains below, sequenced in a study of shared clonotypes between healthy human individuals. Method: immunoSEQ multiplex PCR; TCRdb's copy keeps in-frame clones and lacks some. Altogether under 2,000,000 clones are present, approximately 94% being singletons, with the ten largest covering 0.95% to 1.5%. The naive CD8 subset, CD45RO-negative cells positively selected for CCR7, excluded terminally differentiated effector memory CD45RA+ cells. Input material: naive CD8+ T cells sorted from blood. The source of these receptors is a man younger than 30 in good health.

V is TRBV5-6 and J is TRBJ2-2; no definite D call. CDR3 length: 17 residues. Trimming removed 0 bases from V and 4 bases from J, with 16 bases in between. Germline V CDR1 and CDR2: SGHDT, YYEEEE. The CDR3 nucleotides are TGTGCCAGCAGCTTGGCCGGGTTCGACTGGGTCACCGGGGAGCTGTTTTTT. This encodes CASSLAGFDWVTGELFF.

The chain recombines TRBV10-2 with TRBJ2-7; perhaps TRBD2 as D (7 bases). This CDR3 is 14 amino acids long. V was clipped by 3 bases and J by 4 bases, with 13 bases between them. Germline-derived CDR1 and CDR2 are WSHSY and SAAADI. The CDR3 DNA sequence: TGCGCCAGCAGTGATGGGGGGGGCGTGTACGAGCAGTACTTC. This sequence encodes CASSDGGGVYEQYF.

The chain employs TRBV29-1 and TRBJ2-3; D not resolved. The CDR3 spans 9 residues. The germline gives CDR1 SQVTM, CDR2 ANQGSEA. V lost 3 bases, J lost 14 bases, and 9 bases lay in between. DNA of the CDR3: TGCAGCGTTGAGACCAGTGGGTATTTT. It is translated as CSVETSGYF.

Worth noting for this clone: Other DNA sequences within the sample encode an identical CDR3. J is TRBJ2-1 and V is TRBV7-9; 9 bases line up with TRBD2. Germline V gives CDR1 SEHNR, CDR2 FQNEAQ (reference sequence). The trim removed 2 bases at V and 2 bases at J, leaving 1 base unmatched. The CDR3 extends over 15 amino acids. The DNA for the CDR3 is TGTGCCAGCAGCTTACTAGCGGGAACCTACAATGAGCAGTTCTTC. Its translation: CASSLLAGTYNEQFF.

V usage is TRBV6-1 and J usage is TRBJ1-5; D possibly corresponds to TRBD1 (5 bases). Between the trimmed V and J ends, which lost 0 bases and 1 base, there was a span of 7 bases. Germline loops: CDR1 MNHNS, CDR2 SASEGT. This CDR3 comprises 15 residues. In nucleotides, the CDR3 is TGTGCCAGCAGTGAAGCAGGGGTAAGCAATCAGCCCCAGCATTTT. Residues: CASSEAGVSNQPQHF.